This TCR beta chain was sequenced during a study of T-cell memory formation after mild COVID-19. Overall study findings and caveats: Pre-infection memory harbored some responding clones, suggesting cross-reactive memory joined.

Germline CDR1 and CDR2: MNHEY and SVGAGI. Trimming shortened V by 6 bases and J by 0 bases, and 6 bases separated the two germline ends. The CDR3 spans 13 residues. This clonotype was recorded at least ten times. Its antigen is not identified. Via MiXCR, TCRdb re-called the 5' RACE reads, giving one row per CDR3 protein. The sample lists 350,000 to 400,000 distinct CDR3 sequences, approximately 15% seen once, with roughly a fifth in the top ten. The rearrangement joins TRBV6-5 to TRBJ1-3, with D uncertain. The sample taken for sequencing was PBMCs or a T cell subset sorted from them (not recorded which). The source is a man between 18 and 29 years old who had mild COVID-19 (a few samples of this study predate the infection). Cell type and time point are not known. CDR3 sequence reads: CASRTPSGNTIYF. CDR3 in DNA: TGTGCCAGCAGGACACCCTCTGGAAACACCATATATTTT.